The present T cell receptor (beta chain) was sequenced within a study of blood T cells in healthy people across ages. Total RNA extraction produced at least 5.5 micrograms (per sample) for the study. Primed by a sample-barcoded 5' primer and a J-beta primer mix, a second PCR proceeded for about 6 to 11 cycles. Researchers report that each sample yielded at least 2.5 million CDR3-containing paired-end reads. TCRdb re-called the 5' RACE reads with MiXCR, one entry per CDR3 protein. The sample has fewer than 900,000 distinct CDR3 sequences; roughly 45% are singletons. CDR1 SGHTA and CDR2 FQGNSA come from the germline V gene. The CDR3 is made up of 16 amino acids. Trimming removed 5 bases from V and 2 bases from J; junction bases left unmatched: 9.

The sequenced material came from blood. The chain has TRBV7-2 and TRBJ2-3; 8 positions match TRBD2. The sequence derives from a woman aged 60-75 years in good health. For the CDR3, the DNA is TGTGCCAGCAGCCCCCCGGGAGGGGGTTTCACAGATACGCAGTATTTT. It translates to CASSPPGGGFTDTQYF.